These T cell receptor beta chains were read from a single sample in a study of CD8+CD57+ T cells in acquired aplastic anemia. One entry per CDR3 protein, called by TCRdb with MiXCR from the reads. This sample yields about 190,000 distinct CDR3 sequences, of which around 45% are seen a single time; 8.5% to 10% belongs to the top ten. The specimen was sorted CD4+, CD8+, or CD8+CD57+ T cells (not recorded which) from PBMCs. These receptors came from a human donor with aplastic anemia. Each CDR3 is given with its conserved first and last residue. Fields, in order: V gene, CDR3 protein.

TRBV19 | CASWDRVHYGYTF
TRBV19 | CASSIDIGNWNWHF
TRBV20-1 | CSARDPGGNTEAFF
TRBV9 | CASSVVASGEYEQYF
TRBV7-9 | CASSLAGVSTDTQYF
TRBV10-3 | CAISRAASSYEQYF
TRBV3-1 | CASSQSQNQAFF
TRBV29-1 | CSVGDGLNTEAFF
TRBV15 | CATSPRTGTTNEQFF
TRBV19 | CASSIELNSPLHF
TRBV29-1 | CSVQEKAKAGANVLTF
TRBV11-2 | CASSSSSSGRGLTGELFF
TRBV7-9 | CASSLEGEAAYEQYF
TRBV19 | CASRTSGADTQYF
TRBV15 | CATSRDTAGGTEAFF
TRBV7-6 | CASSFGPWEQYF
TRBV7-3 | CASSLSGALYNEQFF
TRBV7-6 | CASSPLQGEQYF
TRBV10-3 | CASSDRGQADGYTF
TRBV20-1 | CSAREWGREYQETQYF
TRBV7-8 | CASSLGNSNQPQHF
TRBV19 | CASSTSAPRPQHF
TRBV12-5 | CASGITSLGEKLFF
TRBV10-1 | CASGGGSRYTDTQYF
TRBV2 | CASSAQQGNTEAFF
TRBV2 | CASMRAGWNIQYF
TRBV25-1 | CASSYAETEAFF
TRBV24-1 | CATSDSGGVSTDTQYF
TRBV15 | CATSRANSPLHF
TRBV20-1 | CSANPSGGIEQYF
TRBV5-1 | CASSFDKIGYTF
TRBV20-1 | CSVPVDGQGDGSYNEQFF
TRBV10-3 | CAISGAESSYEQYF
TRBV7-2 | CASSLAAQLTYEQYF
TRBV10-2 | CASSDVTHPASDTQYF
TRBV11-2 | CASSSTRHDGRVAFF
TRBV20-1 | CSATGYGKENTQYF
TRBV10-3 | CASPDSYPAQPQHF
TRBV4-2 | CASSPPTAGLAGGPRNEQFF
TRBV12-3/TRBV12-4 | CAGARQGSGANVLTF
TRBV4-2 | CASSQNSRSPLHF
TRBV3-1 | CASSPGQGAGNTIYF
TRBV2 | CASKPSGLYNEQFF
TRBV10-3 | CAISEIGNTIYF
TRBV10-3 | CAISEPIGTGAEAFF
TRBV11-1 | CASSLASGDYNEQFF
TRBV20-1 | CSAALYSHGYTF
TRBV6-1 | CASSEGQSNEKLFF
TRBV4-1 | CASSQVYRTGGESGHQPQHF
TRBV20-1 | CSLRRGEEQYF
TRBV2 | CASRRDGSSYNEQFF
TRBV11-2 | CASSTRTGNNEQFF
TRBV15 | CATSRDTGVGGYTF
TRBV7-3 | CASSLLANTDTQYF
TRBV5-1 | CASGPSTSGYEQYF
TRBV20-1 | CSARVRYGFGTEAFF
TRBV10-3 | CAISESKTGANQPQHF
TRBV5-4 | CASSADQRAETQYF